These 2 T cell receptor beta chains came from one sample sequenced in a study of regulatory T cells in long-lasting Graves disease (dated by TCRdb to 2020 to 2022). Receptor libraries were prepared by multiplex PCR. The sample was run on an Illumina HiSeq 4000. iRepertoire HTBI primers and Arm-PCR amplification of CDR3 regions were used to construct TCR beta libraries. TCRdb cleaned the public reads at Q25 with fastp, built clones with MiXCR and kept in-frame beta chains. CDR3 protein sequences are deduplicated, and each keeps its most common genes and DNA. The sample table records 250,000 to 300,000 distinct CDR3 sequences; 18% of these occur just once. The ten largest clonotypes hold roughly 15% of the sample. What the time point label conveys for this sample: newly diagnosed GD, antithyroid drugs for less than 3 months. For both TCR sequencing and RNA sequencing, RNA was extracted from PBMCs using TRIzol.

The sample was also reused in another study, on T cells in Graves' hyperthyroidism and ophthalmopathy.

The material was peripheral blood mononuclear cells (PBMCs), obtained at new diagnosis, from a patient treated with antithyroid drugs. These receptors were collected from a woman aged 30 to 39 with Graves disease. Donor details come from another sample of the same person, matched by shared clones.

In its sample, this clonotype was seen a few times. The chain joins TRBV6-2 or TRBV6-3 to TRBJ1-1, with D unresolved. CDR3 length: 16 residues. The V end lost 11 bases, the J end lost 2 bases, and 24 bases lay between the germline ends. Germline CDR1 and CDR2: MNHEY and SVGEGT. CDR3 in amino acids: CAGTSLRVRGNTEAFF. The CDR3 coding sequence is TGTGCCGGCACCTCGTTACGGGTCCGGGGAAACACTGAAGCTTTCTTT.

This clonotype has a handful of counts. A far larger clone is only one base removed, so a read error is likely. The chain joins TRBV28 to TRBJ2-5; 14 bases fit TRBD2. V shed 1 base, J shed 11 bases, and the junction held 18 bases outside the gene matches. There are 19 residues in the CDR3. Germline loops: CDR1 MDHEN, CDR2 SYDVKM. CDR3 loop: CASSLYGTSGGRAYNEQYF. DNA for the CDR3: TGTGCCAGCAGTTTATACGGGACTAGCGGGGGAAGAGCCTACAATGAGCAGTACTTC.